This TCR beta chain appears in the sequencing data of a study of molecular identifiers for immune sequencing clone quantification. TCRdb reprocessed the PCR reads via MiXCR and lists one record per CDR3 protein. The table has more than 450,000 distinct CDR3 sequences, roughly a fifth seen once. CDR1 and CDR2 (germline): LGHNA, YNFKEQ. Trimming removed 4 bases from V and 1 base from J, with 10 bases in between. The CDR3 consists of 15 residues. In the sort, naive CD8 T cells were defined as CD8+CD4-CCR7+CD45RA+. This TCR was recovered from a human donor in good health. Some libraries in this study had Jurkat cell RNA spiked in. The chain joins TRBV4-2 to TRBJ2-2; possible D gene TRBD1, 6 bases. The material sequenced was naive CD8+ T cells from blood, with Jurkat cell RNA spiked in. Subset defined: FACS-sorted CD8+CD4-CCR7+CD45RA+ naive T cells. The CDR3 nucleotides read TGTGCCAGCAGCCCATGGGACAAGAACACCGGGGAGCTGTTTTTT. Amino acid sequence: CASSPWDKNTGELFF.